Each of the 10 T cell receptor beta chains below was sequenced from the same sample in a study of beta chain features in type 1 diabetes. Expressed TCRB transcripts were sequenced after all isolated RNA was converted to cDNA. Some clones are missing from TCRdb's copy, which holds only in-frame ones; the method was immunoSEQ multiplex PCR. The sample contains tens of thousands of clones, roughly a third of which appear only once. Source material: stem cell memory CD4+ T cells from blood. The receptors derive from a woman younger than 30 in good health.

The CDR3 region is CASSPGTGYGYTF. As DNA, the CDR3 is TGTGCCAGCAGCCCCGGGACAGGATATGGCTACACCTTC. This chain connects TRBV14 to TRBJ1-2; 8 nucleotides agree with TRBD1. CDR1 SGHDN and CDR2 FVKESK come from the germline V gene. The V and J ends lost 4 bases and 5 bases, in that order; junction bases with no gene match: 3. This CDR3 spans 13 amino acids.

This clone was detected only a few times. The V call is TRBV19, the J call TRBJ1-5; TRBD1 matches 10 bases. J lost 2 bases, V lost 6 bases, and 7 bases had no gene match. Germline loops: CDR1 LNHDA, CDR2 SQIVND (reference sequence). The CDR3 sequence is 16 residues long. CDR3 amino acids: CASRAGTGDGNQPQHF. CDR3 sequence (DNA): TGTGCCAGTAGAGCCGGGACAGGGGATGGCAATCAGCCCCAGCATTTT.

This clone was seen only a few times. The chain is built from TRBV7-9 and TRBJ1-2, with D perhaps matching TRBD1 (6 bases). The germline V gene encodes CDR1 SEHNR and CDR2 FQNEAQ (reference sequence). The V end was cut by 5 bases, the J end by 2 bases, with 12 bases between. The CDR3 runs to 14 residues. CDR3 nucleotides: TGTGCCAGCAGCATAGGACAGTTGAACTATGGCTACACCTTC. Encoded protein: CASSIGQLNYGYTF.

V usage is TRBV30 and J usage is TRBJ1-1; TRBD1 matches 7 bases. V trimming: 8 bases; J trimming: 1 base; junction bases outside the gene matches: 4. The CDR3 contains 12 residues. CDR1 and CDR2 (germline): GTSNPN, SVGIG (reference sequence). CDR3 sequence: CARRTGNTEAFF. CDR3 nucleotide sequence: TGTGCCCGACGGACAGGGAACACTGAAGCTTTCTTT.

J is TRBJ1-1 and V is TRBV5-1, with 9 positions matching TRBD1. The trim removed 3 bases at V and 1 base at J, leaving 4 bases unmatched. Germline CDR1 reads SGHRS; CDR2 reads YFSETQ. This CDR3 has 15 residues. The CDR3 loop reads CASSSYRGPNTEAFF. The CDR3 DNA reads TGCGCCAGCAGCTCCTACAGGGGGCCGAACACTGAAGCTTTCTTT. Looking up the rest from reference TRBV5-1 and TRBJ1-1 gives the full variable domain: KAGVTQTPRYLIKTRGQQVTLSCSPISGHRSVSWYQQTPGQGLQFLFEYFSETQRNKGNFPGRFSGRQFSNSRSEMNVSTLELGDSALYLCASSSYRGPNTEAFFGQGTRLTVV.

This chain connects TRBV2 to TRBJ1-1, with 11 bases identical to TRBD1. Trimming removed 5 bases from V and 3 bases from J; junction bases left unmatched: 11. This CDR3 is built from 17 residues. CDR1 SNHLY and CDR2 FYNNEI come from the germline V gene. The CDR3 DNA reads as TGTGCCAGCAGTAGCCGGACAGGGGGCGGAAGTGACACTGAAGCTTTCTTT. The encoded protein is CASSSRTGGGSDTEAFF.

This clone was seen more than once but under ten times. The DNA of the CDR3 is TGTGCCAGCAGCTTAGCGGGGACAGATACGCAGTATTTT. Its protein is CASSLAGTDTQYF. This sequence joins TRBV11-2 and TRBJ2-3; perhaps TRBD2 as D (5 bases). The V and J ends lost 1 base and 3 bases respectively, with 5 bases between them. The CDR3 loop spans 13 amino acids. Germline loops: CDR1 SGHAT, CDR2 FQNNGV.

This chain connects TRBV27 to TRBJ2-2; TRBD1 agrees at 8 bases. From germline, CDR1 is MNHEY and CDR2 SMNVEV (reference sequence). Trimming at V came to 5 bases and at J to 8 bases, leaving 10 bases not matched to a gene. This CDR3 is 15 amino acids long. The CDR3 region is CASSVPQGAGGELFF. The CDR3 DNA reads as TGTGCCAGCAGTGTACCCCAGGGGGCCGGGGGGGAGCTGTTTTTT.

A few counts support this clone. The CDR3, as DNA: TGTGCCACCAGCAGAGATCGGTCGGGGGCAGATACGCAGTATTTT. Its protein product is CATSRDRSGADTQYF. This sequence joins TRBV15 and TRBJ2-3; D perhaps matches TRBD2 (6 bases). The V end lost 0 bases, the J end lost 4 bases, and 11 bases lay between the germline ends. The germline gives CDR1 LNHNV, CDR2 YYDKDF (reference sequence). This CDR3 has 15 residues.

This clone has just a few counts. V gene TRBV11-1 combines with J gene TRBJ2-7; perhaps TRBD1 as D (5 bases). The V end lost 1 base, the J end lost 2 bases, and 9 bases lay between the germline ends. The CDR3 extends over 14 amino acids. Germline V lookup: CDR1 SGHAT, CDR2 FQDESV (reference sequence). CDR3: CASSLERQTYEQYF. The CDR3 coding sequence is TGTGCCAGCAGCTTAGAAAGACAGACCTACGAGCAGTACTTC.